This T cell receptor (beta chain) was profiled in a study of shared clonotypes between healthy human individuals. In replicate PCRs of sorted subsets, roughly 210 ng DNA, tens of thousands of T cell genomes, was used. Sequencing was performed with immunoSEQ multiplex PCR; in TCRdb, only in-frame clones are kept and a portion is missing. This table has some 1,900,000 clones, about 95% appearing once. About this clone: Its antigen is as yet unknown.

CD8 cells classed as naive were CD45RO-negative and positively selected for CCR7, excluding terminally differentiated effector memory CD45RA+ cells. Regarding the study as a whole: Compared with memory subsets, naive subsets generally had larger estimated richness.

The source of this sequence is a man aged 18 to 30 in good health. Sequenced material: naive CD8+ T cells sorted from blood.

The CDR3 region has the DNA TGTGCCAGCAGTGAAGGGATTGGGCGGGGACAGGTACAGGAGACCCAGTACTTC. It codes for CASSEGIGRGQVQETQYF. The gene calls are TRBV25-1 and TRBJ2-5; 8 positions agree with TRBD1. The CDR3 length is 18 residues. Germline loops: CDR1 MGHDK, CDR2 SYGVNS. J was trimmed by 5 bases and V by 2 bases; bases with no gene match: 16.